What follows are 2 T cell receptor beta chains derived from one specimen sequenced in a study of response to subunit inactivated influenza vaccine. TCRdb recomputed calls from the RT-PCR reads with MiXCR, one row per CDR3 protein. The top ten hold around a tenth of the sample, which has 650,000 to 700,000 distinct CDR3 sequences, 15% to 19% seen once. Here the sequenced sample was PBMCs from blood, taken about 11 days after vaccination. The receptors come from a man aged 50 or older who received an inactivated influenza vaccine.

This clonotype showed up just a few times. The rearrangement links TRBV9 to TRBJ2-7; the D is unclear. This CDR3 has 15 residues. The germline V and J ends were trimmed by 0 bases and 0 bases, with 10 bases remaining between them. Germline values: CDR1 SGDLS, CDR2 YYNGEE. The CDR3 here is CASSVGALSSYEQYF. The CDR3 region has the DNA TGTGCCAGCAGCGTAGGGGCACTTAGCTCCTACGAGCAGTACTTC.

The genes are TRBV14 and TRBJ2-2; no reliable D call. The V end lost 6 bases, the J end lost 4 bases, and 15 bases lay between the germline ends. CDR1 is SGHDN and CDR2 is FVKESK in the germline V gene. This CDR3 spans 15 amino acids. The CDR3 DNA reads TGTGCCAGCAGACCCACAATCGGGCCCACCGGGGAGCTGTTTTTT. It translates to CASRPTIGPTGELFF.